This TCR beta chain was profiled in a study of T cells in Graves' hyperthyroidism and ophthalmopathy. It was RNA transcripts that yielded the amplified TCR beta CDR3 regions. In the first-round RT-PCR of the TCR CDR3, the HTBI primer set was used. TCRdb reprocessed the multiplex PCR reads with MiXCR, giving one entry per CDR3 protein. This table has a few hundred thousand distinct CDR3 sequences, 16% appearing once. Trimming removed 0 bases from V and 5 bases from J, with 14 bases in between. This CDR3 has 15 amino acids. Germline V lookup: CDR1 SGDLS, CDR2 YYNGEE. Sequenced sample: blood. V and J are TRBV9 and TRBJ2-5; TRBD1 might be the D (5 bases). This receptor was obtained from a woman between 35 and 50 years old with Graves' ophthalmopathy. The CDR3 spells CASSVVWGLEETQYF. CDR3 nucleotides: TGTGCCAGCAGCGTAGTCTGGGGCTTGGAGGAGACCCAGTACTTC.